The 32 T cell receptor beta chains given below trace back to one sample, sequenced in a study of T-cell reconstitution after alpha-beta-depleted transplantation in children. Construction of the TCRbeta library involved unique molecular identifiers. TCRdb re-analysed the PCR reads in MiXCR, keeping a single row per CDR3 protein. This repertoire shows fewer than 250,000 distinct CDR3 sequences, 17% found once; its top ten account for about 39%. Source: PBMCs, mostly from graft donor cells, taken 360 days after TCRalphabeta/CD19-depleted stem cell transplant. The receptor source for this set is a male patient between 2 and 10 years old who had a stem cell transplant for acute lymphoblastic leukemia, so the T cells may come from the graft donor.

In its sample, this clonotype was seen a few times. The rearrangement links TRBV2 to TRBJ2-5, with 9 bases fitting TRBD1. Unmatched junction bases numbered 8, after V lost 8 bases and J lost 4 bases. CDR1 is SNHLY, CDR2 FYNNEI, per germline. The CDR3 extends over 14 amino acids. The CDR3: CASGGDRVGETQYF. CDR3 nucleotides: TGTGCCAGCGGCGGGGACAGGGTGGGAGAGACCCAGTACTTC.

About this clonotype: A read error is likely, as this CDR3 ends without the conserved phenylalanine or tryptophan. No DNA is shown, since the ends of the CDR3 on it are uncertain; the CDR3 is the one TCRdb lists. V is TRBV29-1 and J is TRBJ2-7; the D call in the table, TRBD1, was not verified against the DNA. Germline lookup yields CDR1 SQVTM and CDR2 ANQGSEA. The CDR3 spans 10 amino acids, including both terminal residues. CDR3: CSVEMGQGGR.

The chain couples TRBV4-1 to TRBJ1-2; 8 bases agree with TRBD1. Germline V gene lookup returns CDR1 MGHRA and CDR2 YSYEKL. The V segment lost 2 bases and the J segment 2 bases; nucleotides outside the gene matches: 4. The CDR3 is 15 amino acids. Written as DNA, the CDR3 is TGCGCCAGCAGCCAAAGACAGGGGCGAAACTATGGCTACACCTTC. This translates into CASSQRQGRNYGYTF.

This clonotype occurred a few times. The chain is built from TRBV28 and TRBJ2-7, with TRBD2 matching 7 bases. Germline-derived CDR1 and CDR2 are MDHEN and SYDVKM. This CDR3 has 15 residues. J lost 7 bases, V lost 5 bases, and 14 bases had no gene match. CDR3 DNA sequence: TGTGCCAGCAGTCTCCCGGGACTACCACGAGGGGAGCAGTACTTC. Translating it yields CASSLPGLPRGEQYF.

In its sample, this clonotype was seen once. This sequence joins TRBV28 and TRBJ2-3, with a tentative D call TRBD2 (5 bases). The CDR3 is 14 amino acids. V dropped 8 bases and J dropped 6 bases, with 18 bases sitting between them. The germline CDR1 and CDR2 sequences are MDHEN and SYDVKM. CDR3 sequence: CASGPWETTDTQYF. CDR3 nucleotide sequence: TGTGCCAGCGGCCCTTGGGAGACAACGGATACGCAGTATTTT.

The V gene is TRBV7-9, the J gene TRBJ1-4; tentatively, D is TRBD1 (6 bases). From germline, CDR1 is SEHNR and CDR2 FQNEAQ (reference sequence). This CDR3 has 14 amino acids. V lost 5 bases and J 4 bases, leaving 11 bases between the germline ends. The CDR3, as DNA: TGTGCCAGCAGCCCGGACAGACATAATGAAAAACTGTTTTTT. Its translation: CASSPDRHNEKLFF.

V usage is TRBV12-3 or TRBV12-4 and J usage is TRBJ1-2; D is perhaps TRBD1 (5 bases). This CDR3 spans 13 amino acids. Trimming took off 1 base at V and 4 bases at J, with 7 bases between the two ends. The CDR3 is CASSLVGGYGYTF. CDR3 bases: TGTGCCAGCAGTTTAGTCGGGGGCTATGGCTACACCTTC.

The J gene is TRBJ1-1, the V gene TRBV20-1, with D tentatively TRBD1 (5 bases). CDR1 and CDR2 (germline): DFQATT, SNEGSKA (reference sequence). This CDR3 region has 15 residues. The V gene lost 0 bases and the J gene lost 3 bases, with 14 bases spanning the gap. CDR3 DNA: TGCAGTGCTAGAGAAACTGGGCAGGGCGACACTGAAGCTTTCTTT. This gives the protein CSARETGQGDTEAFF.

This chain links TRBV28 with TRBJ2-5, with a weak D call TRBD1 (6 bases). Germline CDR1 reads MDHEN; CDR2 reads SYDVKM. The CDR3 spans 15 residues. Trimming left V 1 base short and J 2 bases short, with 11 bases between. CDR3 protein: CASSLYGTLQETQYF. Written as DNA, the CDR3 is TGTGCCAGCAGTTTATACGGGACACTGCAAGAGACCCAGTACTTC.

J is TRBJ1-2 and V is TRBV28; unclear D gene. Germline CDR1 and CDR2: MDHEN and SYDVKM. V was trimmed by 0 bases and J by 0 bases, leaving 8 bases between them. There are 15 residues in the CDR3. The CDR3 protein is CASSLWNLANYGYTF. The CDR3, as DNA: TGTGCCAGCAGTTTATGGAACTTAGCTAACTATGGCTACACCTTC.

V gene TRBV5-5 combines with J gene TRBJ1-2; no clear D gene. The CDR3 is 12 residues long. V was trimmed by 2 bases and J by 5 bases, leaving 7 bases between them. The germline V gene encodes CDR1 SGHKS and CDR2 YYEKEE (reference sequence). CDR3 DNA sequence: TGTGCCAGCAGCTTAGAATTATATGGCTACACCTTC. This codes for CASSLELYGYTF.

V gene TRBV6-2 or TRBV6-3 combines with J gene TRBJ1-1; D is unclear. Germline CDR1 and CDR2: MNHEY and SVGEGT. The CDR3 consists of 14 residues. V was clipped by 3 bases and J by 6 bases, with 14 bases between them. CDR3 in amino acids: CASSYPWDRPEAFF. CDR3 bases: TGTGCCAGCAGTTATCCCTGGGATAGACCTGAAGCTTTCTTT.

This clonotype was counted a few times. V usage is TRBV14 and J usage is TRBJ2-6; D is perhaps TRBD1 or TRBD2 (7 bases each). Germline CDR1 and CDR2: SGHDN and FVKESK. Trimming cost V 4 bases and J 4 bases, with 17 bases left between them. The CDR3 covers 17 residues. The CDR3 nucleotides read TGTGCCAGCAGCCCACGACAGGGACTAACCGGGGCCAACGTCCTGACTTTC. This translates into CASSPRQGLTGANVLTF.

This clonotype was recorded at least ten times. The CDR3: CASSFRDRDVLQETQYF. CDR3 nucleotide sequence: TGTGCCAGCAGTTTCCGGGACAGGGATGTTCTACAAGAGACCCAGTACTTC. This chain connects TRBV12-3 or TRBV12-4 to TRBJ2-5; 9 nucleotides align to TRBD1. V was pared by 3 bases and J by 2 bases, with 10 bases of the junction left unmatched. CDR3 size: 17 residues.

This chain uses TRBV20-1 with TRBJ1-3; the match to TRBD1 covers 11 bases. J was trimmed by 6 bases and V by 5 bases; bases with no gene match: 6. The CDR3 covers 14 residues. CDR1 DFQATT and CDR2 SNEGSKA come from the germline V gene (reference sequence). CDR3 region: CSAAHGQGANTIYF. The CDR3 DNA reads as TGCAGTGCTGCGCATGGACAGGGGGCAAACACCATATATTTT.

This clonotype has only a few counts. The V and J genes are TRBV29-1 and TRBJ2-5; perhaps TRBD1 as D (6 bases). Germline CDR1 SQVTM, CDR2 ANQGSEA. Trimming stripped 8 bases from V and 5 bases from J, with 18 bases between. This CDR3 contains 13 residues. This CDR3 reads CSTPGRGEETQYF. The CDR3, as DNA: TGCAGCACGCCCGGCAGGGGTGAGGAGACCCAGTACTTC.

This chain connects TRBV15 to TRBJ1-1; tentatively, D is TRBD1 (6 bases). The germline V gene has CDR1 LNHNV and CDR2 YYDKDF (reference sequence). V was trimmed by 0 bases and J by 5 bases, leaving 13 bases between them. The CDR3 has 15 amino acids. The CDR3 sequence: CATSRDRGSGTEAFF. The CDR3 DNA sequence: TGTGCCACCAGCAGAGACAGGGGATCAGGAACTGAAGCTTTCTTT.

This clonotype was counted between two and nine times. The V call is TRBV7-9, the J call TRBJ1-5; D is uncertain. Trimming took 8 bases from V and 8 from J, leaving 13 bases between them. Looked up from germline, CDR1 is SEHNR and CDR2 is FQNEAQ (reference sequence). The CDR3 is made up of 12 amino acids. In DNA, the CDR3 is TGTGCCAGCTTCTTAGGCGAGAAGCCCCAGCATTTT. Translated: CASFLGEKPQHF.

The J gene is TRBJ1-5, the V gene TRBV20-1, with D possibly being TRBD1 (6 bases). CDR3 size: 13 residues. Trimming pared 4 bases from V and 1 base from J, leaving 8 bases between. Germline CDR1 reads DFQATT; CDR2 reads SNEGSKA (reference sequence). The CDR3 here is CSANQGSNQPQHF. In nucleotides, the CDR3 is TGCAGTGCTAATCAGGGGAGCAATCAGCCCCAGCATTTT.

The chain has TRBV6-2 or TRBV6-3 and TRBJ2-1, with 8 nucleotides matching TRBD2. The germline V gene has CDR1 MNHEY and CDR2 SVGEGT. V shed 4 bases, J shed 6 bases, and the junction held 8 bases outside the gene matches. CDR3 size: 15 residues. The CDR3 sequence: CASSLGTSHLNEQFF. The CDR3 DNA sequence: TGTGCCAGCAGTTTAGGGACTAGTCACCTCAATGAGCAGTTCTTC.

The chain recombines TRBV4-3 with TRBJ2-1; D gene uncertain. The length of the CDR3 is 15 residues. Trimming removed 0 bases from V and 7 bases from J, with 13 bases in between. Germline assignment: CDR1 LGHNA and CDR2 YSLEER. The CDR3 region is CASSQDAGLWNEQFF. CDR3 nucleotide sequence: TGCGCCAGCAGCCAAGATGCTGGATTGTGGAATGAGCAGTTCTTC.

J is TRBJ2-2 and V is TRBV7-9, with a weak D call TRBD1 (6 bases). V gave up 3 bases and J gave up 1 base, with 15 bases separating them. This CDR3 is 17 amino acids long. Germline-derived CDR1 and CDR2 are SEHNR and FQNEAQ (reference sequence). Here the CDR3 reads CASSFALRGWNTGELFF. CDR3 bases: TGTGCCAGCAGCTTCGCCCTCAGGGGCTGGAACACCGGGGAGCTGTTTTTT.

In its sample, this clonotype was seen many times. This rearrangement joins TRBV20-1 to TRBJ1-1; D is unresolved. This CDR3 is 11 amino acids long. V was clipped by 3 bases and J by 2 bases, with 4 bases between them. Germline CDR1 and CDR2: DFQATT and SNEGSKA (reference sequence). The CDR3 loop is CSARPNTEAFF. The CDR3 coding sequence is TGCAGTGCTAGGCCCAACACTGAAGCTTTCTTT.

The count of this clonotype is one. A much larger clone sits a single nucleotide away, making a read error possible. This chain uses TRBV20-1 with TRBJ2-7, with 8 bases identical to TRBD2. The CDR3 covers 14 residues. Trimming cost V 6 bases and J 3 bases; bases outside gene matches: 10. Germline V lookup: CDR1 DFQATT, CDR2 SNEGSKA (reference sequence). CDR3 coding DNA: TGCAGTGCCCAACTAGCGGAAAGTGACTACGAGCAGTACTTC. Protein: CSAQLAESDYEQYF.

This clonotype was picked up a small number of times. The chain combines TRBV5-1 with TRBJ1-1; 9 nucleotides agree with TRBD1. V lost 4 bases and J lost 3; bases outside the gene matches: 13. Germline V CDR1 and CDR2: SGHRS, YFSETQ. This CDR3 comprises 17 residues. CDR3 loop: CASSNPTGGQGDTEAFF. The CDR3 DNA reads TGCGCCAGCAGCAACCCCACAGGGGGCCAAGGCGACACTGAAGCTTTCTTT.

In its sample, this clonotype was seen a few times. The chain is built from TRBV3-1 and TRBJ2-3; possibly TRBD1 for D (5 bases). The CDR3 covers 16 residues. The germline V gene encodes CDR1 LGHDT and CDR2 YNNKEL (reference sequence). V shed 6 bases and J shed 0 bases, with 16 bases lying between them. Here the CDR3 reads CASSLTTGASTDTQYF. DNA of the CDR3: TGTGCCAGCAGTCTTACGACTGGGGCTAGCACAGATACGCAGTATTTT.

In DNA form, the CDR3 reads TGTGCCAGCAGTTCGAACAGGGGAACCTACGAGCAGTACTTC. Its translation is CASSSNRGTYEQYF. The chain couples TRBV12-3 or TRBV12-4 to TRBJ2-7, with TRBD1 matching over 7 bases. This CDR3 has 14 amino acids. Trimming cost V 4 bases and J 2 bases; bases outside gene matches: 5.

This clonotype was detected a few times. The chain is built from TRBV11-2 and TRBJ1-1, with D possibly matching TRBD1 (6 bases). Looked up from germline, CDR1 is SGHAT and CDR2 is FQNNGV. V was pared by 5 bases and J by 2 bases, with 15 bases between. The CDR3 is made up of 15 amino acids. In DNA, the CDR3 is TGTGCCAGCAGCGGAACCGGGACACTAAACACTGAAGCTTTCTTT. Translation gives CASSGTGTLNTEAFF.

The chain has TRBV29-1 and TRBJ1-5; D unresolved. CDR1 SQVTM and CDR2 ANQGSEA come from the germline V gene. V shed 5 bases and J shed 7 bases, with 15 bases lying between them. The CDR3 runs to 13 residues. CDR3 sequence reads: CSVLAAVDQPQHF. CDR3 in DNA: TGCAGCGTTTTGGCTGCTGTTGACCAGCCCCAGCATTTT. Using reference TRBV29-1 and TRBJ1-5 for the parts outside the CDR3, the full variable domain is SAVISQKPSRDICQRGTSLTIQCQVDSQVTMMFWYRQQPGQSLTLIATANQGSEATYESGFVIDKFPISRPNLTFSTLTVSNMSPEDSSIYLCSVLAAVDQPQHFGDGTRLSIL.

V gene TRBV12-3 or TRBV12-4 combines with J gene TRBJ2-3, with 7 bases matching TRBD1. V was pared by 5 bases and J by 6 bases, with 11 bases of the junction left unmatched. The CDR3 runs to 15 residues. CDR3 amino acids: CASSSRQGTKDTQYF. DNA for the CDR3: TGTGCCAGCAGTAGCCGACAGGGTACTAAGGATACGCAGTATTTT.

There are a few counts of this clonotype. An end of the junction does not agree with germline; a read error may underlie this. The chain employs TRBV12-3 or TRBV12-4 and TRBJ2-2, with D perhaps matching TRBD1 or TRBD2 (7 bases each). CDR3 length equals 13 residues. This CDR3 is CASSLGPGGGLFF. The CDR3 DNA is TGTGCCAGCAGTTTAGGGCCAGGGGGGGGGCTGTTTTTT.

This sequence joins TRBV14 and TRBJ1-2; D unclear. CDR1 SGHDN and CDR2 FVKESK come from the germline V gene. CDR3 size: 15 residues. The V end lost 0 bases, the J end lost 6 bases, and 14 bases lay between the germline ends. Here the CDR3 reads CASSQDRTRADGYTF. The CDR3 DNA is TGTGCCAGCAGCCAAGATCGCACCCGCGCCGATGGCTACACCTTC.